A single sample is the source of the 10 T cell receptor beta chains below, sequenced in a study of vaccination and CD4 T cells after COVID-19 (dated by TCRdb to the early 2020s). Libraries were built with PCR. Sequencing relied on an Illumina iSeq 100. DNA from cultured CD4+ T cells was subjected to TCR sequencing with the Oncomine TCR Beta short-read assay at the Johns Hopkins FTIC core. Through fastp at Q25 and MiXCR, TCRdb rebuilt clones from the public reads, retaining in-frame beta chains. Rows with one shared CDR3 protein collapse into an entry with the most common genes and DNA. Counted in this sample were around 12,000 distinct CDR3 sequences; 45% to 65% of them appeared once. The ten largest clones capture over 9.5% of the sample. The sample's treatment or condition label, decoded: roughly nine-day PBMC culture with coronavirus spike peptide pools or control peptides (ViraFEST assay). Which antigens these TCRs recognize remains unknown.

The specimen was CD4+ T cells from blood, cultured in vitro. Receptors originate from a human donor who had recovered from COVID-19.

The J gene is TRBJ2-5, the V gene TRBV24-1; 10 bases map to TRBD2. Germline CDR1 reads KGHDR; CDR2 reads SFDVKD. V shed 6 bases, J shed 2 bases, and the junction held 5 bases outside the gene matches. This CDR3 region has 15 residues. The CDR3: CATSRGLAEQETQYF. CDR3 bases: TGTGCCACCAGTCGCGGACTAGCGGAACAAGAGACCCAGTACTTC.

V is TRBV6-1 and J is TRBJ2-3; TRBD2 matches 15 bases. The CDR3 extends over 16 amino acids. V was pared by 7 bases and J by 6 bases, with 8 bases of the junction left unmatched. Looked up from germline, CDR1 is MNHNS and CDR2 is SASEGT. CDR3 DNA sequence: TGTGCCAGCACCGGGGGACTAGCGGGAGGTCAGGATACGCAGTATTTT. It specifies CASTGGLAGGQDTQYF.

The rearrangement links TRBV6-1 to TRBJ2-5; no definite D call. CDR3 length: 13 residues. The V end was cut by 6 bases, the J end by 5 bases, with 13 bases between. Germline V CDR1 and CDR2: MNHNS, SASEGT. The CDR3 DNA reads as TGTGCCAGCAGGTGGACCGTGGGGGAGACCCAGTACTTC. Protein sequence: CASRWTVGETQYF.

The table lists this clonotype with a few counts. The rearrangement joins TRBV25-1 to TRBJ1-2; no clear D. Germline CDR1 is MGHDK and CDR2 is SYGVNS. This CDR3 has 14 amino acids. Between the trimmed V and J ends, which lost 1 base and 1 base, there was a span of 7 bases. CDR3 sequence reads: CASSEWTGNYGYTF. The CDR3 DNA follows: TGTGCCAGCAGTGAATGGACCGGTAACTATGGCTACACCTTC.

J is TRBJ2-1 and V is TRBV4-2; TRBD1 aligns across 7 bases. The junction had 8 bases not matched to a gene; V was cut back by 5 bases and J by 7 bases. The germline CDR1 and CDR2 sequences are LGHNA and YNFKEQ. The CDR3 length is 14 residues. The CDR3 region is CASSAQGPLNEQFF. In DNA, the CDR3 is TGTGCCAGCAGCGCACAGGGGCCCTTGAATGAGCAGTTCTTC.

The chain joins TRBV20-1 to TRBJ2-7; a weak D match, TRBD1 (8 bases). V was clipped by 6 bases and J by 4 bases, with 25 bases between them. Germline V CDR1 and CDR2: DFQATT, SNEGSKA (reference sequence). This CDR3 comprises 16 residues. CDR3 nucleotide sequence: TGCAGTGCGCAGGGACAGGATGGGAGGGTCGGATACGAGCAGTACTTC. Translation gives CSAQGQDGRVGYEQYF.

This chain connects TRBV4-2 to TRBJ1-2; 7 nucleotides align to TRBD1. With V trimmed by 1 base and J by 6 bases, 11 bases remained unmatched. CDR1 LGHNA and CDR2 YNFKEQ come from the germline V gene. CDR3 size: 16 residues. CDR3 sequence: CASSQAVLGQPHGYTF. CDR3 DNA sequence: TGTGCCAGCAGCCAAGCGGTTTTGGGACAGCCCCATGGCTACACCTTC.

V usage is TRBV7-9 and J usage is TRBJ2-1; TRBD2 agrees at 14 bases. The germline CDR1 and CDR2 sequences are SEHNR and FQNEAQ (reference sequence). The CDR3 totals 17 residues. V lost 5 bases, J lost 3 bases, and 6 bases stayed unmatched. CDR3 protein: CASSPGLAGGGYNEQFF. CDR3 sequence (DNA): TGTGCCAGCAGCCCAGGACTAGCGGGAGGTGGCTACAATGAGCAGTTCTTC.

V is TRBV4-1 and J is TRBJ1-5; 10 bases match TRBD1. The germline gives CDR1 MGHRA, CDR2 YSYEKL. The CDR3 is made up of 13 amino acids. V lost 8 bases and J lost 4; bases outside the gene matches: 2. The CDR3 spells CASGGQGNQPQHF. The CDR3 DNA follows: TGCGCCAGCGGGGGACAGGGGAATCAGCCCCAGCATTTT.

V gene TRBV5-1 combines with J gene TRBJ2-7, with a possible D match to TRBD2 (5 bases). Germline CDR1 is SGHRS and CDR2 is YFSETQ. V was pared by 1 base and J by 5 bases, with 10 bases between. This CDR3 spans 13 amino acids. CDR3 region: CASSLTYGNEQYF. CDR3 bases: TGCGCCAGCAGCTTGACGTACGGGAACGAGCAGTACTTC.